This T cell receptor (beta chain) was recorded in a study of metastatic and nonmetastatic thyroid tumors. On the study more broadly: A comparison of repertoires was made across blood and tumor or nodule tissue from malignant and benign thyroid patients.

Germline CDR1 reads LNHDA; CDR2 reads SQIVND (reference sequence). The CDR3 runs to 14 residues. J was trimmed by 7 bases and V by 1 base; bases with no gene match: 4. The authors' processing: Clinicopathological groups of papillary thyroid cancer showed CDR3 differences that were used to build a distant-metastasis classifier. TCRdb re-clonotyped the PCR reads via MiXCR. None of the V and J calls come from the authors' own analysis; TCRdb made them. The data show around 13,000 clones, with roughly a quarter seen just once and approximately 8% held by the top ten. No patient received treatment before thyroid surgery.

The receptor comes from a female donor with papillary thyroid cancer or a benign thyroid nodule (not recorded which). Some clones in this sample may be carry-over from other donors' samples. Sample: blood. The chain joins TRBV19 to TRBJ2-1; TRBD2 agrees at 7 bases. This CDR3 reads CASSIVQLANEQFF. CDR3 DNA: TGTGCCAGTAGTATAGTGCAACTAGCGAATGAGCAGTTCTTC. The complete variable domain, with remaining parts taken from reference TRBV19 and TRBJ2-1, reads DGGITQSPKYLFRKEGQNVTLSCEQNLNHDAMYWYRQDPGQGLRLIYYSQIVNDFQKGDIAEGYSVSREKKESFPLTVTSAQKNPTAFYLCASSIVQLANEQFFGPGTRLTVL.